Reported below is one T cell receptor beta chain. As yet, its antigen is unknown. Other DNA sequences in the same sample also yield this CDR3. The entry originates in a study of shared clonotypes between healthy human individuals. Study overall: Donors were a couple of women and a few men aged 18 to 49. Three plates were used per donor for CD4 naive, three for CD4 memory, two for CD8 naive and one for CD8 memory.

With 1 base removed from V and 3 bases from J, the gap between germline ends came to 7 bases. The CDR3 consists of 14 residues. Germline CDR1 and CDR2: SEHNR and FQNEAQ (reference sequence). The study, taken as a whole, reports: Naive subsets, compared against memory subsets, generally had larger estimated richness values. Clonotype sharing across donors was expected to vary with sequencing depth.

Profiled with immunoSEQ multiplex PCR; TCRdb holds only in-frame clones, not every one. The repertoire has approximately 2.5 million clones, 85% to 95% of them found once; the top ten carry about 0.13%. The sequenced sample was naive CD4+ T cells sorted from blood. Stated subset: CD45RA+ positively selected. This chain connects TRBV7-9 to TRBJ2-1; D is unresolved. The TCR comes from a young man in good health. CDR3 sequence (DNA): TGTGCCAGCAGCTTAGGTACGGGCTACAATGAGCAGTTCTTC. As protein: CASSLGTGYNEQFF.